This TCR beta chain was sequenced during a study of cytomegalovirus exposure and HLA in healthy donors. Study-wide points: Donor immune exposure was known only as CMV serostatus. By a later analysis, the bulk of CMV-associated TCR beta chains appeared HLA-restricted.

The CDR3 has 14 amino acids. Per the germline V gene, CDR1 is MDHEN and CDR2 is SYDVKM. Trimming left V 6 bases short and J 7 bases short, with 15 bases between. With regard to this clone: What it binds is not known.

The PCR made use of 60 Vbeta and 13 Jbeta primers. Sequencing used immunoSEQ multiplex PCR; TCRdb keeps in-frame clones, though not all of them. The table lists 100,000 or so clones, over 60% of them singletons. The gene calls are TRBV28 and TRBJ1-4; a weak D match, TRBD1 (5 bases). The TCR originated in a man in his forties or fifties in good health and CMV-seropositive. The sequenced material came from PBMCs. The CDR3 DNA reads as TGTGCCAGCAGCCCGGGGGGGGTAGGTGAAAAACTGTTTTTT. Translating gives CASSPGGVGEKLFF.